This T cell receptor (beta chain) was identified in a study of blood T cells in healthy people across ages. Remarks on this clonotype: What it recognizes is unknown.

A second PCR, run for about 6 to 12 cycles, used a sample-barcoded 5' primer plus a J-beta primer mix. TCRdb re-analysed the 5' RACE reads in MiXCR, keeping a single row per CDR3 protein. The repertoire includes around 1,500,000 distinct CDR3 sequences, 42% of them detected once, and around 8% sits in the top ten. Study-level findings and limits: The fall in TCR beta diversity per million T cells was roughly linear with age.

Every sample had a minimum of 7 million PBMCs isolated. The J segment lost 6 bases and the V segment lost 11 bases, leaving 7 bases of the junction unmatched. The CDR3 runs 13 residues. Germline V gene sequence: CDR1 ENHRY, CDR2 SYGVKD. This receptor was identified in a woman between 18 and 29 years old in good health. This sequence joins TRBV10-3 and TRBJ1-5; 10 nucleotides line up with TRBD1. The sequenced material came from blood. CDR3 DNA: TGTGCCGTCGGGACAGGGGTAAGTCAGCCCCAGCATTTT. Amino acids: CAVGTGVSQPQHF.